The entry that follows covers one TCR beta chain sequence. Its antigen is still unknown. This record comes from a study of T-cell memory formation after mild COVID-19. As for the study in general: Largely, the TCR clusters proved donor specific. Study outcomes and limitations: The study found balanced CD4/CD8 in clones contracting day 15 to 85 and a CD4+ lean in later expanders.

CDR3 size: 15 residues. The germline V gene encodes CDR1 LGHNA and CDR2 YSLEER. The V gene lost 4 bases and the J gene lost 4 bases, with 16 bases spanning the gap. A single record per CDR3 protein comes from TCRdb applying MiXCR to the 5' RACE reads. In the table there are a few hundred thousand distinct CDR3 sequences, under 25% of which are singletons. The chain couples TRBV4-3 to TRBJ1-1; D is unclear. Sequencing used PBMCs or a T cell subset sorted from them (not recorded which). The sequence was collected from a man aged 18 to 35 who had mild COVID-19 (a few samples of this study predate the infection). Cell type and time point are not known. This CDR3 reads CASSREGTGITEAFF. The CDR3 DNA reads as TGCGCCAGCAGCCGAGAGGGAACGGGGATCACTGAAGCTTTCTTT.